This T cell receptor (beta chain) was retrieved from a study of beta chain features in type 1 diabetes. The CDR3 runs to 16 residues. Germline values: CDR1 GTSNPN, CDR2 SVGIG (reference sequence). The V and J ends lost 1 base and 2 bases, in that order; junction bases with no gene match: 9. Findings and limits, study-wide: All four CD4+ subsets of Type 1 diabetes patients contained TCRB CDR3s that were moderately but significantly shorter.

Expressed TCRB transcripts were sequenced because the isolated RNA had all been reverse transcribed beforehand. Several million reads were obtained on average from naive, central memory and regulatory T cell samples. Profiling relied on immunoSEQ multiplex PCR, and the TCRdb table lists in-frame clones only, not all of them. Of 300,000 or so clones in the sample, roughly 12% were seen once. This clone was picked up a small number of times. Antigen: not known. Sorting that relied on CD45RO/CCR7/CD25/CD127/CD95/CD27 yielded CD4+ naive, central memory, regulatory and stem cell-like memory cells. Purity of each sorted population was above 98%.

The clonotype was recovered from a young woman with type 1 diabetes. The gene calls are TRBV30 and TRBJ2-5, with 8 bases lining up with TRBD2. Sample: naive CD4+ T cells from blood. The CDR3 sequence: CAWSEGIAGFQETQYF. CDR3 coding DNA: TGTGCCTGGAGTGAGGGGATAGCGGGATTTCAAGAGACCCAGTACTTC.